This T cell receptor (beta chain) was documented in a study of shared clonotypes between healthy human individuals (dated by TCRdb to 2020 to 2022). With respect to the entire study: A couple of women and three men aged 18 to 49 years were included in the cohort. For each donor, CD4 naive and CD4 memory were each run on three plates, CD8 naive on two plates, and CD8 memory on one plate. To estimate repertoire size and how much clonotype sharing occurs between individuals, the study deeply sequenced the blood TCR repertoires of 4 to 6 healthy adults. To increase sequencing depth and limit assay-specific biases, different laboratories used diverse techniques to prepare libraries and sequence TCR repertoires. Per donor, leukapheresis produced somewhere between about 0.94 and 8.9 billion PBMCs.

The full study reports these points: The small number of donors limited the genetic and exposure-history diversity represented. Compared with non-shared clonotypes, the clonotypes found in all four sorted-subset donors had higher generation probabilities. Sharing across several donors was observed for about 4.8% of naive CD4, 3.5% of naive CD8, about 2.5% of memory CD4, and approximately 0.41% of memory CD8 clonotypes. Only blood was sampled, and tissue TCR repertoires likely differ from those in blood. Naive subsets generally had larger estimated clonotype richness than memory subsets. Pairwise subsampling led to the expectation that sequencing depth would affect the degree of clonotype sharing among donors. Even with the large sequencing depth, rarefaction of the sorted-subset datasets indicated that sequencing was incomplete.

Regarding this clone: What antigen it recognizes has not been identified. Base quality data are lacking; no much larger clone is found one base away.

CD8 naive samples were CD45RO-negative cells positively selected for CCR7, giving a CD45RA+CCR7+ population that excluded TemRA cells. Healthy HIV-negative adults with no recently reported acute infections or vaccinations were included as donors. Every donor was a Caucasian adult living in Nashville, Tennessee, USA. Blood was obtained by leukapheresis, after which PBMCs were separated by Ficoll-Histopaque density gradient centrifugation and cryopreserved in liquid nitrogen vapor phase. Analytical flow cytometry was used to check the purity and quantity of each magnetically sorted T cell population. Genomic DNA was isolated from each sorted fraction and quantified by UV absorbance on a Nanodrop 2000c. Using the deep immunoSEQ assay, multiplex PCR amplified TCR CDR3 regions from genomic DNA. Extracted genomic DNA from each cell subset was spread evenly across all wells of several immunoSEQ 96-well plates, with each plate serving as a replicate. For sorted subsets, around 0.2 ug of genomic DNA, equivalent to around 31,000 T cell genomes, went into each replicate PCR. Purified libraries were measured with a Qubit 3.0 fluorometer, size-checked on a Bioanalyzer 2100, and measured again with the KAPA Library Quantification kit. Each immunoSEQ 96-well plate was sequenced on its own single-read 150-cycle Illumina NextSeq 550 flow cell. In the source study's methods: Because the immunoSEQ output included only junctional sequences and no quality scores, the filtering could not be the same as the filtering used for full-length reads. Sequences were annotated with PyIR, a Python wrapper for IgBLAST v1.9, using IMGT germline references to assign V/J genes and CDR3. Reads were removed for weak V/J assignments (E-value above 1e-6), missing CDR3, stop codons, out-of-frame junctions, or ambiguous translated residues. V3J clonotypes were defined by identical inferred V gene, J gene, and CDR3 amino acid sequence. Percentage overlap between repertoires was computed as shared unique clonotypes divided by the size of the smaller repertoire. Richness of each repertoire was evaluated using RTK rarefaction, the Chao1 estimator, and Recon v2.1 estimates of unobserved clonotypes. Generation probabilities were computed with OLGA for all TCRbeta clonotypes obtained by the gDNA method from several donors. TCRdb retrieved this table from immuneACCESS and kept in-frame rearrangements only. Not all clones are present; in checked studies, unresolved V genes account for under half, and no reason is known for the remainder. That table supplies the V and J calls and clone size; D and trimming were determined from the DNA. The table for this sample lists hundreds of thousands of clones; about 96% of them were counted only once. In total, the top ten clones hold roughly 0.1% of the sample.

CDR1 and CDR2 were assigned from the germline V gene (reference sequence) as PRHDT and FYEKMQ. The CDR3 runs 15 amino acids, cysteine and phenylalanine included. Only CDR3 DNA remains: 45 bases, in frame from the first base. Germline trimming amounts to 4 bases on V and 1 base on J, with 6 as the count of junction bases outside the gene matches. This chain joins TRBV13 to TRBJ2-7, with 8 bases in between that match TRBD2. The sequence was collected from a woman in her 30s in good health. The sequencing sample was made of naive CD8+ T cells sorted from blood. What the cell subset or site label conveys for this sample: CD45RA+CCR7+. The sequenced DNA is TGTGCCAGCAGCTCTTCTAGCGGGCGTTCCTACGAGCAGTACTTC. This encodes CASSSSSGRSYEQYF.